These 27 T cell receptor beta chains came from one sample sequenced in a study of T cell responses to AZD1222 COVID-19 vaccine. Assay: immunoSEQ multiplex PCR; the TCRdb copy retains only in-frame clones and omits some. The table has approximately 110,000 clones, nearly 90% seen once. The sample consisted of peripheral blood, taken on day 0 of MenACWY control vaccination. The receptors were sampled from an adult in good health.

In this sample, this clone turned up once. The rearrangement joins TRBV6-1 to TRBJ2-1, with D tentatively TRBD1 (5 bases). The CDR3 runs to 14 residues. Deletions cut 2 bases from V and 2 bases from J, with 7 bases between. Germline values: CDR1 MNHNS, CDR2 SASEGT. CDR3 region: CASSEFRAYNEQFF. The CDR3 DNA reads TGTGCCAGCAGTGAATTCAGGGCCTACAATGAGCAGTTCTTC.

This clone was seen a single time. This rearrangement joins TRBV15 to TRBJ2-7; D is perhaps TRBD1 or TRBD2 (5 bases each). The V gene's germline CDR1 is LNHNV and CDR2 YYDKDF (reference sequence). This CDR3 is 14 amino acids long. V was pared by 5 bases and J by 1 base, with 12 bases between. The CDR3 DNA sequence: TGTGCCACCAGCGGGACGGAGCCTTCCTACGAGCAGTACTTC. It specifies CATSGTEPSYEQYF. Complete variable domain (other parts from reference TRBV15 and TRBJ2-7): DAMVIQNPRYQVTQFGKPVTLSCSQTLNHNVMYWYQQKSSQAPKLLFHYYDKDFNNEADTPDNFQSRRPNTSFCFLDIRSPGLGDTAMYLCATSGTEPSYEQYFGPGTRLTVT.

This chain joins TRBV5-1 and TRBJ2-7; either TRBD1 or TRBD2 may supply D (6 bases each). The CDR3 spans 14 residues. Germline V gene sequence: CDR1 SGHRS, CDR2 YFSETQ. Trimming stripped 4 bases from V and 2 bases from J, with 13 bases between. The CDR3 sequence is CASSKEGVTYEQYF. Here the CDR3 DNA reads TGCGCCAGCAGCAAGGAGGGGGTGACCTACGAGCAGTACTTC.

The V gene is TRBV27, the J gene TRBJ2-2; D is unclear. The CDR3 extends over 14 amino acids. CDR1 is MNHEY and CDR2 is SMNVEV in the germline V gene (reference sequence). Trimming shortened V by 3 bases and J by 6 bases, and 11 bases separated the two germline ends. The CDR3 region is CASSFGSLAGELFF. The CDR3, as DNA: TGTGCCAGCAGTTTTGGGTCATTGGCCGGGGAGCTGTTTTTT.

By share of the sample, this clone is medium-sized. This sequence joins TRBV24-1 and TRBJ2-3; 9 bases fit TRBD1. The CDR3 is made up of 16 amino acids. With 4 bases clipped from V and 1 base from J, the junction kept 5 bases outside the gene matches. The germline CDR1 and CDR2 sequences are KGHDR and SFDVKD. The CDR3 here is CATSEGDREGTDTQYF. As DNA, the CDR3 is TGTGCCACCAGTGAGGGGGACAGGGAAGGCACAGATACGCAGTATTTT.

V and J are TRBV28 and TRBJ2-1; 12 bases match TRBD2. CDR1 is MDHEN, CDR2 SYDVKM, per germline. V shed 5 bases and J 6 bases; nucleotides not matched to a gene: 11. The CDR3 is made up of 17 amino acids. CDR3: CASSPTSGGIPGNEQFF. For the CDR3, the DNA is TGTGCCAGCAGTCCCACTAGCGGGGGGATCCCTGGCAATGAGCAGTTCTTC.

This chain joins TRBV10-3 and TRBJ2-2; D not certain. V was shortened by 2 bases and J by 0 bases, with 10 bases between the two germline ends. Germline assignment: CDR1 ENHRY and CDR2 SYGVKD. This CDR3 has 16 residues. The CDR3 here is CAISEERSTNTGELFF. The CDR3 DNA is TGTGCCATCAGTGAGGAGAGATCCACGAACACCGGGGAGCTGTTTTTT.

The chain carries TRBV28 and TRBJ1-1; 7 bases map to TRBD1. The ends lost 6 bases at V and 3 bases at J; junction bases unmatched: 10. This CDR3 has 15 amino acids. Germline CDR1 MDHEN, CDR2 SYDVKM. CDR3 DNA sequence: TGTGCCAGCAGCCCTGCAGGGGGGCGGGACACTGAAGCTTTCTTT. It encodes CASSPAGGRDTEAFF.

This sequence joins TRBV5-4 and TRBJ2-7; D may correspond to TRBD1 or TRBD2 (5 bases each). The germline V and J ends were trimmed by 5 bases and 5 bases, with 14 bases remaining between them. Germline assignment: CDR1 SGHNT and CDR2 YYREEE (reference sequence). The CDR3 totals 13 residues. The CDR3 reads CASRTGPLHEQYF. As DNA, the CDR3 is TGTGCCAGCAGAACGGGACCCCTCCACGAGCAGTACTTC.

V is TRBV11-2 and J is TRBJ1-6, with 11 bases matching TRBD1. There are 15 residues in the CDR3. V lost 4 bases, J lost 7 bases, and 3 bases stayed unmatched. Per germline, CDR1 SGHAT and CDR2 FQNNGV. CDR3 sequence (DNA): TGTGCCAGCAGCTGGACAGGGGGCAGAAATTCACCCCTCCACTTT. Translated, it gives CASSWTGGRNSPLHF.

This chain joins TRBV7-2 and TRBJ2-1; 12 nucleotides line up with TRBD2. V dropped 5 bases and J dropped 6; count of bases not matched to a gene: 5. The germline V gene encodes CDR1 SGHTA and CDR2 FQGNSA. This CDR3 region has 15 residues. The CDR3 DNA sequence: TGTGCCAGCAGCATTACTAGCGGGGGGCCCAATGAGCAGTTCTTC. Protein sequence: CASSITSGGPNEQFF.

This clone turned up a few times. The V call is TRBV19, the J call TRBJ2-2; TRBD2 aligns across 8 bases. There are 15 residues in the CDR3. V trimming: 7 bases; J trimming: 6 bases; junction bases outside the gene matches: 10. Germline lookup yields CDR1 LNHDA and CDR2 SQIVND (reference sequence). CDR3: CASKAASGLAGELFF. The CDR3 coding sequence is TGTGCCAGTAAGGCGGCTAGCGGGTTGGCCGGGGAGCTGTTTTTT.

There are a few counts of this clone. This rearrangement joins TRBV28 to TRBJ1-5; 9 bases line up with TRBD1. CDR3 length: 14 amino acids. CDR1 and CDR2 from the germline V gene are MDHEN and SYDVKM. V lost 5 bases and J lost 4; bases outside the gene matches: 3. Written as DNA, the CDR3 is TGTGCCAGCAGTCCGGGACAGGGAAATCAGCCCCAGCATTTT. Encoded protein: CASSPGQGNQPQHF.

The chain uses TRBV2 and TRBJ2-3; D not resolved. V lost 6 bases and J lost 0, with 7 bases in between. The CDR3 contains 13 residues. Germline assignment: CDR1 SNHLY and CDR2 FYNNEI. CDR3 nucleotides: TGTGCCAGCAGATCCGTTAGCACAGATACGCAGTATTTT. Encoded protein: CASRSVSTDTQYF.

The V call is TRBV4-2, the J call TRBJ1-2; the D gene is possibly TRBD1 (5 bases). The germline V gene encodes CDR1 LGHNA and CDR2 YNFKEQ. Trimming removed 4 bases from V and 4 bases from J, with 19 bases in between. The CDR3 runs to 16 residues. CDR3 DNA sequence: TGTGCCAGCAGCCCGGTCTCGGGGCAGGGCACCTATGGCTACACCTTC. Its translation: CASSPVSGQGTYGYTF.

The chain uses TRBV5-1 and TRBJ2-3, with D perhaps TRBD2 (5 bases). The V gene's germline CDR1 is SGHRS and CDR2 YFSETQ. The CDR3 has 19 amino acids. The V gene lost 6 bases and the J gene lost 6 bases, with 32 bases spanning the gap. CDR3 loop: CASTYQELDVGEGGDTQYF. CDR3 DNA sequence: TGCGCCAGCACCTACCAAGAACTGGACGTGGGTGAGGGTGGGGATACGCAGTATTTT.

This chain links TRBV19 with TRBJ2-7; D possibly corresponds to TRBD2 (6 bases). V lost 6 bases, J lost 2 bases, and 11 bases lay in between. Per the germline V gene, CDR1 is LNHDA and CDR2 is SQIVND (reference sequence). The length of the CDR3 is 13 residues. The CDR3, as DNA: TGTGCCAGTAGCTTAGCGGACACCTACGAGCAGTACTTC. The encoded protein is CASSLADTYEQYF.

The gene calls are TRBV29-1 and TRBJ2-7; D is unresolved. The germline V and J ends were trimmed by 2 bases and 2 bases, with 19 bases remaining between them. Germline V gives CDR1 SQVTM, CDR2 ANQGSEA. The length of the CDR3 is 16 residues. CDR3 DNA sequence: TGCAGCGTTGAATCGGCAGGCCAGCTAACCCCCTACGAGCAGTACTTC. This encodes CSVESAGQLTPYEQYF.

This clone was recorded only once. The rearrangement joins TRBV19 to TRBJ2-3; TRBD1 is a possible D gene (5 bases). Looked up from germline, CDR1 is LNHDA and CDR2 is SQIVND (reference sequence). V lost 6 bases to trimming and J lost 4 bases, with 14 bases between them. This CDR3 has 14 amino acids. The CDR3 DNA is TGTGCCAGTAGATGGGGCCGGGCCGCAGATACGCAGTATTTT. It encodes CASRWGRAADTQYF.

This chain connects TRBV28 to TRBJ1-2; TRBD1 is a possible D gene (5 bases). The CDR3 has 14 residues. Looked up from germline, CDR1 is MDHEN and CDR2 is SYDVKM. The V end lost 4 bases, the J end lost 0 bases, and 9 bases lay between the germline ends. The CDR3 reads CASSSQGSNYGYTF. In DNA form, the CDR3 reads TGTGCCAGCAGTTCGCAGGGATCTAACTATGGCTACACCTTC.

The genes are TRBV9 and TRBJ1-6, with 7 bases matching TRBD1. Germline CDR1 is SGDLS and CDR2 is YYNGEE. CDR3 length: 14 residues. The trim removed 2 bases at V and 7 bases at J, leaving 3 bases unmatched. CDR3: CASSVARGNSPLHF. The CDR3, as DNA: TGTGCCAGCAGCGTTGCCAGGGGGAATTCACCCCTCCACTTT.

CDR3 sequence reads: CASRGGRGQPQHF. In DNA, the CDR3 is TGTGCCAGCAGGGGCGGCAGGGGACAGCCCCAGCATTTT. The V and J genes are TRBV27 and TRBJ1-5; tentatively, D is TRBD1 (6 bases). This CDR3 region has 13 residues. Trimming removed 6 bases from V and 7 bases from J, with 13 bases in between. Germline V gene sequence: CDR1 MNHEY, CDR2 SMNVEV (reference sequence).

V and J are TRBV5-7 and TRBJ2-7; the D gene is possibly TRBD1 (5 bases). TRBV5-7 qualifies as an ORF whose function is uncertain. The CDR3 has 15 residues. The ends were cut back, 4 bases at V and 2 bases at J, with 16 bases in the middle. This chain's CDR3 is CASSATGDEPYEQYF. CDR3 sequence (DNA): TGTGCCAGCAGCGCTACAGGAGACGAGCCCTACGAGCAGTACTTC.

The rearrangement links TRBV5-4 to TRBJ1-1, with TRBD1 matching over 7 bases. The germline V gene has CDR1 SGHNT and CDR2 YYREEE (reference sequence). Trimming cost V 3 bases and J 5 bases; bases outside gene matches: 7. This CDR3 is 14 amino acids long. The CDR3 reads CASSSRDRQTEAFF. CDR3 coding DNA: TGTGCCAGCAGCTCGCGGGACAGACAGACTGAAGCTTTCTTT.

This clone has only one observation. V gene TRBV5-4 combines with J gene TRBJ2-1; 7 positions agree with TRBD1. This CDR3 region has 15 residues. Trimming cost V 4 bases and J 3 bases; bases outside gene matches: 7. The germline CDR1 and CDR2 sequences are SGHNT and YYREEE (reference sequence). CDR3 region: CASSLGTDIYNEQFF. The CDR3 nucleotides are TGTGCCAGCAGCCTGGGGACAGATATCTACAATGAGCAGTTCTTC.

This clone came up once. This chain links TRBV4-3 with TRBJ2-2; possible D gene TRBD2, 5 bases. The V end was cut by 4 bases, the J end by 1 base, with 13 bases between. This CDR3 spans 16 amino acids. Germline V gives CDR1 LGHNA, CDR2 YSLEER. The CDR3 spells CASSPTFRGNTGELFF. CDR3 sequence (DNA): TGCGCCAGCAGCCCCACATTTCGGGGGAACACCGGGGAGCTGTTTTTT.

The chain employs TRBV4-3 and TRBJ2-7; D remains ambiguous. Germline V gene lookup returns CDR1 LGHNA and CDR2 YSLEER. V lost 1 base to trimming and J lost 4 bases, with 14 bases between them. The CDR3 extends over 15 amino acids. The CDR3 region is CASSQGGGLGYEQYF. As DNA, the CDR3 is TGCGCCAGCAGCCAAGGCGGTGGCTTGGGATACGAGCAGTACTTC.